This is a list of T cell receptor beta chains from one sample in a study of control samples from healthy donors and cancer patients. The table came from immunoSEQ multiplex PCR; TCRdb's copy has only in-frame clones and leaves some out. Among 90,000 or so clones listed, about 87% were seen once. Sample: blood. The receptor source for this set is a woman aged 70-85 years in good health. Both conserved end residues are part of each CDR3. Each record gives: D gene, V gene, clone size, J gene, CDR3 DNA, CDR3 protein. D genes are given only for firm matches. Size is omitted from some rows. Given values are once, few, many or a class for expanded clones.

d_gene: TRBD1; v_gene: TRBV29-1; abundance: -; j_gene: TRBJ1-3; CDR3nt: TGCAGCGCTTCGACAGGGGCTAGCGGTTTCTCTGGAAACACCATATATTTT; CDR3aa: CSASTGASGFSGNTIYF
d_gene: TRBD1; v_gene: TRBV5-1; abundance: -; j_gene: TRBJ1-2; CDR3nt: TGCGCCAGCATGGACCCGGGACAGAGGAACTATGGCTACACCTTC; CDR3aa: CASMDPGQRNYGYTF
d_gene: TRBD1; v_gene: TRBV5-4; abundance: -; j_gene: TRBJ2-5; CDR3nt: TGTGCCAGCAGCCCTGGGACAGACCAAGAGACCCAGTACTTC; CDR3aa: CASSPGTDQETQYF
d_gene: TRBD2; v_gene: TRBV11-2; abundance: once; j_gene: TRBJ2-1; CDR3nt: TGTGCCAGCAGCTTAAACGGGCTAGCGGGTCATAAGGATGAGCAGTTCTTC; CDR3aa: CASSLNGLAGHKDEQFF
d_gene: -; v_gene: TRBV5-1; abundance: -; j_gene: TRBJ2-1; CDR3nt: TGCGCCAGTACGGGGGGCGGGCTCTCCTACAATGAGCAGTTCTTC; CDR3aa: CASTGGGLSYNEQFF
d_gene: -; v_gene: TRBV9; abundance: -; j_gene: TRBJ2-1; CDR3nt: TGTGCCAGCGTTCGGGAAGATTGGGGGAATGAGCAGTTCTTC; CDR3aa: CASVREDWGNEQFF
d_gene: -; v_gene: TRBV5-4; abundance: -; j_gene: TRBJ1-1; CDR3nt: TGTGCCAGCAGCTTCCCCTCGGGGGGAGGCACTGAAGCTTTCTTT; CDR3aa: CASSFPSGGGTEAFF
d_gene: -; v_gene: TRBV19; abundance: -; j_gene: TRBJ2-6; CDR3nt: TGTGCCAGTAGTATGAGGGTACTCGGGGCCAACGTCCTGACTTTC; CDR3aa: CASSMRVLGANVLTF
d_gene: TRBD1; v_gene: TRBV6-5; abundance: -; j_gene: TRBJ1-6; CDR3nt: TGTGCCAGCAGTAGGGACAGGGGAGGTTCACCCCTCCACTTT; CDR3aa: CASSRDRGGSPLHF
d_gene: -; v_gene: TRBV2; abundance: -; j_gene: TRBJ1-5; CDR3nt: TGTGCCAGCAGTGGTTTGGGGACTCAGCCCCAGCATTTT; CDR3aa: CASSGLGTQPQHF
d_gene: TRBD2; v_gene: TRBV5-1; abundance: -; j_gene: TRBJ2-3; CDR3nt: TGCGCCAGCAGCACGGGAGCGGGAGTTGAAGGAGATACGCAGTATTTT; CDR3aa: CASSTGAGVEGDTQYF
d_gene: -; v_gene: TRBV7-2; abundance: -; j_gene: TRBJ2-7; CDR3nt: TGTGCCAGCAGCTTAGCAATGGCAGCTTCTTTCGGGCTAGCTCACGAGCAGTACTTC; CDR3aa: CASSLAMAASFGLAHEQYF
d_gene: -; v_gene: TRBV20-1; abundance: once; j_gene: TRBJ1-2; CDR3nt: TGCAGTGCTCTGTACTATGGCTACACCTTC; CDR3aa: CSALYYGYTF
d_gene: TRBD1; v_gene: TRBV7-8; abundance: -; j_gene: TRBJ2-5; CDR3nt: TGTGCCAGCAGCATCGACAGGGGGCTGGGGGAGACCCAGTACTTC; CDR3aa: CASSIDRGLGETQYF
d_gene: TRBD2; v_gene: TRBV6-5; abundance: -; j_gene: TRBJ2-2; CDR3nt: TGTGCCAGCACCTCCCTGGGGACTAGTGTCGGGGAGCTGTTTTTT; CDR3aa: CASTSLGTSVGELFF
d_gene: -; v_gene: TRBV30; abundance: -; j_gene: TRBJ1-1; CDR3nt: TGTGCCTGGAGTTCACGGGCCGGAGCTTTCTTT; CDR3aa: CAWSSRAGAFF